This TCR beta chain is from a study of blood T cell repertoires in COVID-19. Study context: T cells, B-cell-depleted T cells, or PBMCs supplied cDNA or gDNA.

Original processing notes: Amplification with reference gene primers provided the estimates of nucleated cell counts. TCRdb's copy holds only in-frame clones and misses some; the assay was immunoSEQ multiplex PCR. V and J calls and clone size are given by that table; D and trimming were obtained from the DNA. Of about 270,000 clones in the sample, around nine tenths were seen once. Trimming took 5 bases from V and 0 from J; bases not matched to a gene: 9. The germline V gene encodes CDR1 SGHTA and CDR2 FQGTGA. CDR3 length: 17 amino acids. The source is a woman in her fifties or sixties who had recovered from COVID-19. This sequence joins TRBV7-3 and TRBJ2-3; 9 bases align to TRBD2. The sample taken for sequencing was peripheral blood. Written as DNA, the CDR3 is TGTGCCAGCAGCCCCAGGCGGGGGGGCCCTAGCACAGATACGCAGTATTTT. Protein: CASSPRRGGPSTDTQYF.